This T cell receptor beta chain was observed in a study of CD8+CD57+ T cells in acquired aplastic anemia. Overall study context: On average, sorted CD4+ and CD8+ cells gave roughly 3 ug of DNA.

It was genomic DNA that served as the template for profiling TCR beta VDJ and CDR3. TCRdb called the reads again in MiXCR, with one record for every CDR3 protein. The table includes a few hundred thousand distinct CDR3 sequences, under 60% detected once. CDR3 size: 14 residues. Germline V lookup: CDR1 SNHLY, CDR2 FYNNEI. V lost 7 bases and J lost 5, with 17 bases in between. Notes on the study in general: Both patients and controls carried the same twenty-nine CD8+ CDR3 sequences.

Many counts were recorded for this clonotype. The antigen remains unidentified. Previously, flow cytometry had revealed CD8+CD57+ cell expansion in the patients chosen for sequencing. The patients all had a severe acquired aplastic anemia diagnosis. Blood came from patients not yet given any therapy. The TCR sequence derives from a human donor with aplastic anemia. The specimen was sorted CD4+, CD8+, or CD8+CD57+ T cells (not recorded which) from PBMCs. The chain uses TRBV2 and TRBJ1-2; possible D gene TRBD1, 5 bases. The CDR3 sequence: CASIPPGQGYGYTF. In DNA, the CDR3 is TGTGCCAGCATCCCCCCGGGGCAGGGTTATGGCTACACCTTC. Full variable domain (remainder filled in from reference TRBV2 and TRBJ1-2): EPEVTQTPSHQVTQMGQEVILRCVPISNHLYFYWYRQILGQKVEFLVSFYNNEISEKSEIFDDQFSVERPDGSNFTLKIRSTKLEDSAMYFCASIPPGQGYGYTFGSGTRLTVV.